The rows below give T cell receptor beta chains drawn from one sample of a study of shared clonotypes between healthy human individuals. The repertoire was sequenced with immunoSEQ multiplex PCR; TCRdb's copy has only in-frame clones and lacks some. The sample records about 1 million clones, about 77% being singletons. The source material was memory CD4+ T cells sorted from blood. The receptors were sampled from a man aged 18 to 30 in good health. Each CDR3 is given with its conserved first and last residue. The order of the fields is J gene, D gene, clone size, V gene, CDR3 protein, CDR3 DNA. D genes are given only for firm matches. Clone size is shown for a subset of rows, as once, few, many or a class of expanded clone.

TRBJ2-1	TRBD2	-	TRBV11-3	CASSLGRGDEQFF	TGTGCCAGCAGCTTAGGGCGGGGGGATGAGCAGTTCTTC
TRBJ2-7	-	once	TRBV21-1	CASRGRASGHEPYEQYF	TGTGCCAGCAGAGGTAGGGCGTCAGGACACGAGCCCTACGAGCAGTACTTC
TRBJ2-2	TRBD1	once	TRBV2	CASRIKQGWSGELFF	TGTGCCAGCAGGATTAAACAGGGGTGGTCCGGGGAGCTGTTTTTT
TRBJ1-2	-	once	TRBV5-1	CASSETANYGYTF	TGCGCCAGCAGCGAAACAGCTAACTATGGCTACACCTTC
TRBJ1-6	-	-	TRBV6-1	CASSDQPTDSPLHF	TGTGCCAGCAGTGACCAACCGACGGATTCACCCCTCCACTTT
TRBJ2-4	-	-	TRBV28	CATGAKNIQYF	TGTGCCACGGGGGCCAAAAACATTCAGTACTTC
TRBJ2-7	-	-	TRBV6-5	CASEPPLLYYEQYF	TGTGCCAGCGAACCTCCTCTCCTTTACTACGAGCAGTACTTC
TRBJ2-7	-	-	TRBV28	CASSLPITGQEQYF	TGTGCCAGCAGTTTACCGATTACAGGGCAAGAGCAGTACTTC
TRBJ2-3	TRBD1	few	TRBV10-3	CAISVMGTGSDTQYF	TGTGCCATCAGTGTAATGGGGACAGGGTCAGATACGCAGTATTTT
TRBJ2-1	-	once	TRBV10-2	CASLGQYNEQFF	TGCGCCAGCTTGGGACAATACAATGAGCAGTTCTTC
TRBJ1-3	TRBD1	once	TRBV6-5	CASSKTGGENTIYF	TGTGCCAGCAGCAAGACAGGGGGCGAGAACACCATATATTTT
TRBJ2-7	-	once	TRBV5-4	CASSLDAVPLYEQYF	TGTGCCAGCAGCTTGGACGCAGTTCCCCTCTACGAGCAGTACTTC
TRBJ2-5	-	-	TRBV11-2	CASSAQETQYF	TGTGCCAGCAGCGCGCAAGAGACCCAGTACTTC
TRBJ2-1	-	-	TRBV6-1	CASSQGVAHNEQFF	TGTGCCAGCAGTCAAGGGGTAGCCCACAATGAGCAGTTCTTC
TRBJ1-1	-	-	TRBV2	CASSEALNTEAFF	TGTGCCAGCAGTGAAGCTTTGAACACTGAAGCTTTCTTT
TRBJ2-1	TRBD2	-	TRBV18	CASSEGSGDYNEQFF	TGTGCCAGCTCTGAGGGTAGCGGGGACTACAATGAGCAGTTCTTC
TRBJ1-2	TRBD1	few	TRBV28	CASRGQGARTF	TGTGCCAGCAGGGGCCAGGGGGCAAGGACCTTC
TRBJ2-3	-	-	TRBV5-4	CASSTAGPTNTDTQYF	TGTGCCAGCAGCACCGCTGGACCTACCAACACAGATACGCAGTATTTT
TRBJ2-5	TRBD1	-	TRBV15	CATNRDRGGETQYF	TGTGCCACCAACCGGGACAGGGGAGGAGAGACCCAGTACTTC
TRBJ2-7	TRBD2	-	TRBV6-5	CASKLAGGAYEQYF	TGTGCCAGCAAACTAGCGGGGGGGGCCTACGAGCAGTACTTC
TRBJ1-3	-	-	TRBV5-1	CASSLPTRTGNTIYF	TGCGCCAGCAGCTTGCCGACTCGTACTGGAAACACCATATATTTT
TRBJ1-5	-	few	TRBV28	CASGTSFAPQPQHF	TGTGCCAGCGGAACCTCCTTCGCGCCTCAGCCCCAGCATTTT
TRBJ1-4	TRBD1	-	TRBV28	CASSLTGEHEKLFF	TGTGCCAGCAGTCTTACAGGGGAACATGAAAAACTGTTTTTT
TRBJ1-2	-	-	TRBV11-2	CASSPLSWNSYGYTF	TGTGCCAGCAGCCCCTTGTCCTGGAACAGCTATGGCTACACCTTC
TRBJ1-1	-	-	TRBV5-1	CASSLEGGAAEAFF	TGCGCCAGCAGCTTGGAGGGGGGCGCGGCTGAAGCTTTCTTT
TRBJ1-3	-	-	TRBV9	CASSVTPQINSGNTIYF	TGTGCCAGCAGCGTAACCCCCCAGATAAACTCTGGAAACACCATATATTTT
TRBJ1-5	TRBD1	-	TRBV5-1	CASSLGGQGYQPQHF	TGCGCCAGCAGCTTGGGGGGACAGGGGTATCAGCCCCAGCATTTT
TRBJ1-1	-	-	TRBV2	CASSGQPNTEAFF	TGTGCCAGCAGTGGCCAGCCGAACACTGAAGCTTTCTTT
TRBJ2-7	-	-	TRBV11-3	CASSLGGSSYEQYF	TGTGCCAGCAGCTTAGGGGGCTCTTCCTACGAGCAGTACTTC
TRBJ2-2	-	once	TRBV7-9	CASSLRGTEAVGELFF	TGTGCCAGCAGCTTACGGGGGACTGAGGCGGTCGGGGAGCTGTTTTTT
TRBJ1-2	-	-	TRBV7-2	CASSTYKANYGYTF	TGTGCCAGCAGCACCTACAAAGCTAACTATGGCTACACCTTC
TRBJ1-4	-	-	TRBV7-2	CASSPGWSNEKLFF	TGTGCCAGCAGTCCTGGATGGTCAAATGAAAAACTGTTTTTT
TRBJ1-2	-	few	TRBV5-8	CASSYAGQSYGYTF	TGTGCCAGCAGCTACGCAGGGCAGAGCTATGGCTACACCTTC
TRBJ1-4	-	-	TRBV5-1	CASSSSGINEKLFF	TGCGCCAGCAGCTCGTCAGGGATTAATGAAAAACTGTTTTTT
TRBJ1-6	-	-	TRBV11-2	CASSLTGSSYNSPLHF	TGTGCCAGCAGCTTAACAGGCAGCTCCTATAATTCACCCCTCCACTTT
TRBJ2-1	-	-	TRBV5-1	CASSFVPTLSEQFF	TGCGCCAGCAGCTTTGTCCCAACATTAAGTGAGCAGTTCTTC
TRBJ1-2	-	-	TRBV9	CASSVGWGVQNGYTF	TGTGCCAGCAGCGTAGGCTGGGGGGTCCAAAATGGCTACACCTTC
TRBJ2-1	-	-	TRBV2	CASSVDPLSYNEQFF	TGTGCCAGCAGTGTGGATCCACTGTCCTACAATGAGCAGTTCTTC
TRBJ1-2	-	-	TRBV28	CASRLNSAGYTF	TGTGCCAGCAGATTGAACTCGGCGGGCTACACCTTC
TRBJ2-3	TRBD1	once	TRBV5-4	CATLNGDRLTDTQYF	TGTGCCACCCTCAACGGGGACAGGCTCACAGATACGCAGTATTTT
TRBJ1-1	TRBD1	-	TRBV29-1	CSVGGQPLSEAFF	TGCAGCGTTGGGGGACAGCCGCTATCTGAAGCTTTCTTT
TRBJ2-7	-	-	TRBV6-6	CASSSGASAYEQYF	TGTGCCAGCAGTTCGGGGGCATCTGCGTACGAGCAGTACTTC
TRBJ1-5	-	once	TRBV28	CASIAGSNQPQHF	TGTGCCAGCATAGCAGGGAGCAATCAGCCCCAGCATTTT
TRBJ2-7	TRBD2	few	TRBV7-2	CASSPTAGRAWYEQYF	TGTGCCAGCAGCCCCACGGCCGGGAGGGCCTGGTACGAGCAGTACTTC
TRBJ1-4	-	-	TRBV6-5	CASRVGQRERKLFF	TGTGCCAGCAGGGTCGGGCAAAGGGAAAGAAAACTGTTTTTT
TRBJ2-5	-	-	TRBV14	CASSRFSARETQYF	TGTGCCAGCAGCCGATTTAGTGCGCGGGAGACCCAGTACTTC
TRBJ2-1	-	-	TRBV4-2	CASSQTYGSSYNEQFF	TGTGCCAGCAGCCAAACGTATGGGAGTTCCTACAATGAGCAGTTCTTC
TRBJ1-1	TRBD1	-	TRBV19	CASSPRTGLATEAFF	TGTGCCAGTAGTCCCCGGACAGGGTTGGCCACTGAAGCTTTCTTT